This T cell receptor (beta chain) is drawn from a study of T cells after yellow fever vaccination. Study outcomes and limitations: Compared with primary, the secondary response was weaker and peaked at day 5, not 15.

UMIs and a universal primer site were added when TCR cDNA was made by 5'RACE template switching. In TCRdb, the 5' RACE reads were re-called with MiXCR into one record per CDR3 protein. The sample includes 300,000 to 400,000 distinct CDR3 sequences, under 5% of them seen just once. This clonotype was found many times. The antigen remains unidentified. The CDR3 sequence is 18 residues long. Trimming removed 8 bases from V and 8 bases from J; junction bases left unmatched: 18. V and J are TRBV12-3 or TRBV12-4 and TRBJ2-1, with 13 bases fitting TRBD2. The source of this sequence is a man younger than 30 who received the YFV17D yellow fever vaccine. The material sequenced was PBMCs, taken 5 days after the yellow fever booster vaccination. CDR3 sequence (DNA): TGTGCCAGCCGCCCCAGGAGACTAGCGGGGGGACGACACGATGAGCAGTTCTTC. Its protein is CASRPRRLAGGRHDEQFF.